Sequencing of this TCR beta chain was carried out in a study of shared clonotypes between healthy human individuals. Replicate PCRs were loaded with roughly 300 ng DNA from unsorted PBMC, around 30,000 T cell genomes. Bulk PBMC genomic DNA spanned ten immunoSEQ deep plates. In the authors' workflow: Owing to the provision of junction-only sequences devoid of quality scores by immunoSEQ, filtering differed. Sequencing used immunoSEQ multiplex PCR; TCRdb keeps in-frame clones, though not all of them. The V and J calls and clone size come from that table; D and trimming were worked out from the DNA. Of 490,000 or so clones detected, 65% to 80% appear once; the ten largest clones hold 10% to 15%. V was cut by 6 bases and J by 8 bases, with 14 bases left in between. Per germline, CDR1 SGHAT and CDR2 FQNNGV. The CDR3 consists of 13 residues.

The clonotype was recovered from a woman aged 35 to 49 in good health. Some clones in this sample may be carry-over from other donors' samples. The chain uses TRBV11-2 and TRBJ2-1, with a tentative D call TRBD1 (5 bases). The sample consisted of PBMCs. CDR3 residues: CASSGPGIHEQFF. The CDR3 DNA is TGTGCCAGCAGTGGGCCAGGGATCCATGAGCAGTTCTTC.